Each of the 31 T cell receptor beta chains below was sequenced from the same sample in a study of T cell responses to AZD1222 COVID-19 vaccine. This table comes from immunoSEQ multiplex PCR, and its TCRdb copy is limited to in-frame clones, with some not included. The sample has roughly 180,000 clones, about nine tenths seen once. The material was peripheral blood, obtained on day 0 of AZD1222 vaccination. All receptors derive from an adult in good health.

V gene TRBV6-5 combines with J gene TRBJ1-1; no clear D. The CDR3 extends over 13 amino acids. Deletions cut 7 bases from V and 1 base from J, with 10 bases between. Germline V gene data show CDR1 as MNHEY and CDR2 as SVGAGI. CDR3 loop: CASNPPGNTEAFF. The CDR3 DNA reads TGTGCCAGCAACCCCCCCGGGAACACTGAAGCTTTCTTT.

The CDR3, as DNA: TGTGCCAGCAGCTTAGCGGTGACTAGCGGGGGGCGAGGAGATACGCAGTATTTT. Translation gives CASSLAVTSGGRGDTQYF. The J gene is TRBJ2-3, the V gene TRBV11-1, with TRBD2 matching over 13 bases. The V segment lost 0 bases and the J segment 5 bases; nucleotides outside the gene matches: 8. Germline V gene data show CDR1 as SGHAT and CDR2 as FQDESV (reference sequence). This CDR3 spans 18 amino acids. The entire variable domain, with the rest obtained from reference TRBV11-1 and TRBJ2-3, is as follows: EAEVAQSPRYKITEKSQAVAFWCDPISGHATLYWYRQILGQGPELLVQFQDESVVDDSQLPKDRFSAERLKGVDSTLKIQPAELGDSAMYLCASSLAVTSGGRGDTQYFGPGTRLTVL.

The V and J genes are TRBV7-2 and TRBJ2-1; tentative D call: TRBD1 (5 bases). The CDR3 is 13 amino acids. CDR1 is SGHTA and CDR2 is FQGNSA in the germline V gene. Trimming stripped 4 bases from V and 7 bases from J, with 11 bases between. The CDR3 sequence: CASSSTGWNEQFF. CDR3 bases: TGTGCCAGCAGCTCAACAGGATGGAATGAGCAGTTCTTC.

The genes are TRBV6-6 and TRBJ2-7; 9 positions match TRBD1. Germline lookup yields CDR1 MNHNY and CDR2 SVGAGI (reference sequence). Trimming cost V 5 bases and J 6 bases; bases outside gene matches: 5. This CDR3 is built from 13 residues. CDR3 nucleotides: TGTGCCAGCAGTAGGACAGGGGCGGGCGAGCAGTACTTC. Translated, it gives CASSRTGAGEQYF.

This rearrangement joins TRBV18 to TRBJ1-6; TRBD1 agrees at 9 bases. Germline assignment: CDR1 KGHSH and CDR2 LQKENI. This CDR3 is 14 amino acids long. J was trimmed by 9 bases and V by 4 bases; bases with no gene match: 4. CDR3 sequence: CASSQGQGSSPLHF. CDR3 DNA sequence: TGTGCCAGCTCACAGGGACAGGGCAGTTCACCCCTCCACTTT.

The V gene is TRBV11-2, the J gene TRBJ2-2; no clear D. Germline CDR1 and CDR2: SGHAT and FQNNGV. The CDR3 has 15 amino acids. V gave up 1 base and J gave up 3 bases, with 9 bases separating them. CDR3 amino acids: CASSLVGIYTGELFF. The CDR3, as DNA: TGTGCCAGCAGCTTAGTGGGGATTTACACCGGGGAGCTGTTTTTT.

This rearrangement joins TRBV29-1 to TRBJ2-2, with TRBD2 as a possible D gene (6 bases). The CDR3 runs to 13 residues. Germline V gene lookup returns CDR1 SQVTM and CDR2 ANQGSEA. Between the trimmed V and J ends, which lost 4 bases and 4 bases, there was a span of 10 bases. In DNA, the CDR3 is TGCAGCGTTGTTCGGGGAGGCACCGGGGAGCTGTTTTTT. Residues: CSVVRGGTGELFF.

V gene TRBV19 combines with J gene TRBJ1-1, with D possibly matching TRBD1 (6 bases). Germline V CDR1 and CDR2: LNHDA, SQIVND (reference sequence). The V end was cut by 0 bases, the J end by 4 bases, with 12 bases between. This CDR3 is 15 amino acids long. DNA of the CDR3: TGTGCCAGTAGTATAGATGGGGGCGCGGGCACTGAAGCTTTCTTT. Translating gives CASSIDGGAGTEAFF.

The J gene is TRBJ1-1, the V gene TRBV21-1. TRBV21-1 is a pseudogene. The CDR3 consists of 14 residues. For the CDR3, the DNA is TGTGCCAGCAGCAGATCTCCCGGGCCCACTGAAGCTTTCTTT. This codes for CASSRSPGPTEAFF.

J is TRBJ2-1 and V is TRBV20-1, with a possible D match to TRBD2 (7 bases). Germline V gene lookup returns CDR1 DFQATT and CDR2 SNEGSKA (reference sequence). The CDR3 runs to 15 residues. The ends were cut back, 3 bases at V and 0 bases at J, with 12 bases in the middle. The CDR3 region is CSASVGGASYNEQFF. CDR3 nucleotides: TGCAGTGCTAGTGTAGGGGGGGCCTCCTACAATGAGCAGTTCTTC.

The rearrangement links TRBV11-2 to TRBJ2-2; D remains ambiguous. The CDR3 sequence is 13 residues long. Trimming shortened V by 2 bases and J by 5 bases, and 6 bases separated the two germline ends. Per germline, CDR1 SGHAT and CDR2 FQNNGV. The CDR3 DNA sequence: TGTGCCAGCAGCTTAAGTATTACCGGGGAGCTGTTTTTT. Its protein product is CASSLSITGELFF.

Of note for this clone: Other DNA sequences in the same sample also yield this CDR3. The chain carries TRBV4-1 and TRBJ1-5; D possibly corresponds to TRBD1 (6 bases). Germline CDR1 MGHRA, CDR2 YSYEKL. CDR3 length: 16 amino acids. The V end was cut by 1 base, the J end by 0 bases, with 10 bases between. The CDR3 reads CASSQVPGDSNQPQHF. The CDR3 coding sequence is TGCGCCAGCAGCCAAGTTCCAGGGGATAGCAATCAGCCCCAGCATTTT.

This clone was picked up one time. The chain links TRBV9 to TRBJ1-3; TRBD1 matches at 9 bases. The germline CDR1 and CDR2 sequences are SGDLS and YYNGEE. V shed 4 bases, J shed 7 bases, and the junction held 12 bases outside the gene matches. The CDR3 spans 16 residues. CDR3 residues: CASSTRDREHVNTIYF. The CDR3 DNA follows: TGTGCCAGCAGCACCCGGGACAGGGAGCACGTGAACACCATATATTTT.

This chain connects TRBV6-4 to TRBJ2-2, with D perhaps being TRBD1 or TRBD2 (6 bases each). This CDR3 comprises 18 residues. With 2 bases removed from V and 0 bases from J, the gap between germline ends came to 16 bases. Germline CDR1 is MRHNA and CDR2 is SNTAGT. CDR3 in amino acids: CASSDGSPGEANTGELFF. DNA for the CDR3: TGTGCCAGCAGTGACGGGTCCCCAGGGGAGGCGAACACCGGGGAGCTGTTTTTT.

The chain uses TRBV10-1 and TRBJ1-2, with 8 bases lining up with TRBD1. The V gene's germline CDR1 is WNHNN and CDR2 SYGVQD (reference sequence). The CDR3 consists of 16 residues. Germline trimming cut 10 bases from V and 8 bases from J; bases unmatched to any gene: 21. The CDR3 reads CAIRTGPRGELMGYTF. The CDR3 bases are TGCGCCATTCGGACAGGGCCCCGGGGAGAGCTAATGGGCTACACCTTC.

J is TRBJ1-3 and V is TRBV11-3; D unclear. Trimming took off 2 bases at V and 2 bases at J, with 10 bases between the two ends. The CDR3 sequence is 15 residues long. CDR1 and CDR2 (germline): SGHNT, YENEEA. The CDR3 coding sequence is TGTGCCAGCAGCTTACCGGACCGTGCTGGAAACACCATATATTTT. The encoded protein is CASSLPDRAGNTIYF. The full variable domain, with the rest looked up from reference TRBV11-3 and TRBJ1-3, is EAGVVQSPRYKIIEKKQPVAFWCNPISGHNTLYWYLQNLGQGPELLIRYENEEAVDDSQLPKDRFSAERLKGVDSTLKIQPAELGDSAVYLCASSLPDRAGNTIYFGEGSWLTVV.

V and J are TRBV4-3 and TRBJ2-7; 8 nucleotides match TRBD1. The ends lost 1 base at V and 6 bases at J; junction bases unmatched: 8. CDR3 length: 15 residues. Germline V lookup: CDR1 LGHNA, CDR2 YSLEER. Here the CDR3 DNA reads TGCGCCAGCAGCCAAGGACAGGGGACCCCTGGCGAGCAGTACTTC. Translating gives CASSQGQGTPGEQYF.

V gene TRBV30 combines with J gene TRBJ2-7; D gene unclear. Germline V gene lookup returns CDR1 GTSNPN and CDR2 SVGIG (reference sequence). This CDR3 contains 13 residues. V was trimmed by 2 bases and J by 5 bases, leaving 13 bases between them. In DNA form, the CDR3 reads TGTGCCTGGAGTACCAGTGACCAGAACGAGCAGTACTTC. Its protein product is CAWSTSDQNEQYF.

This clone has at least ten counts. Other DNA sequences from this sample encode an identical CDR3 as well. CDR3 nucleotide sequence: TGTGCCAGCAGTTTTGGGACAGGGCGAGAGCAGTACTTC. Residues: CASSFGTGREQYF. The rearrangement links TRBV12-3 or TRBV12-4 to TRBJ2-7; TRBD1 aligns across 9 bases. The CDR3 is 13 amino acids. With 3 bases clipped from V and 7 bases from J, the junction kept 4 bases outside the gene matches.

V is TRBV25-1 and J is TRBJ1-1, with 10 nucleotides matching TRBD1. Germline V lookup: CDR1 MGHDK, CDR2 SYGVNS. The CDR3 loop spans 17 amino acids. With 0 bases clipped from V and 6 bases from J, the junction kept 10 bases outside the gene matches. The CDR3 sequence is CASSEYYGTGDRPEAFF. The CDR3 bases are TGTGCCAGCAGTGAATATTATGGGACAGGGGACCGACCTGAAGCTTTCTTT.

This clone was seen just once. This chain joins TRBV5-4 and TRBJ2-1; TRBD2 might be the D (6 bases). This CDR3 has 16 amino acids. The V end was cut by 0 bases, the J end by 10 bases, with 20 bases between. The germline V gene encodes CDR1 SGHNT and CDR2 YYREEE (reference sequence). Here the CDR3 DNA reads TGTGCCAGCAGCTTGGAAGCCGGGACTGGGGCTCGGGAGCAGTTCTTC. Translation: CASSLEAGTGAREQFF.

The V gene is TRBV7-8, the J gene TRBJ1-4; the match to TRBD1 covers 7 bases. The CDR3 consists of 15 residues. CDR1 SGHVS and CDR2 FQNEAQ come from the germline V gene. V was pared by 5 bases and J by 4 bases, with 7 bases of the junction left unmatched. CDR3 nucleotide sequence: TGTGCCAGCAGCACAAGGACAGGCATTAATGAAAAACTGTTTTTT. It encodes CASSTRTGINEKLFF.

The rearrangement uses TRBV2 and TRBJ2-1; TRBD1 matches 9 bases. V shed 7 bases and J 5 bases; nucleotides not matched to a gene: 9. Germline CDR1 SNHLY, CDR2 FYNNEI. The length of the CDR3 is 15 residues. The CDR3 DNA sequence: TGTGCCAGCACCGCGGACAGGGGTGGACACAATGAGCAGTTCTTC. Protein sequence: CASTADRGGHNEQFF.

The V call is TRBV11-2, the J call TRBJ1-2; D unclear. The V end lost 0 bases, the J end lost 0 bases, and 11 bases lay between the germline ends. The CDR3 is made up of 16 amino acids. CDR1 and CDR2 from the germline V gene are SGHAT and FQNNGV. The CDR3: CASSLDPGRANYGYTF. CDR3 DNA: TGTGCCAGCAGCTTAGACCCCGGACGGGCTAACTATGGCTACACCTTC.

CDR3 region: CASSFAGTGQTRGQTTF. In DNA, the CDR3 is TGTGCCAGCAGCTTCGCCGGGACAGGGCAAACCCGGGGCCAGACCACCTTC. The chain joins TRBV7-9 to TRBJ1-2; 9 nucleotides align to TRBD1. Per germline, CDR1 SEHNR and CDR2 FQNEAQ (reference sequence). This CDR3 spans 17 amino acids. The V gene end was trimmed by 3 bases and the J gene end by 13 bases; junction bases not matched to a gene: 21.

V is TRBV10-3 and J is TRBJ2-7, with no clear D. Germline CDR1 and CDR2: ENHRY and SYGVKD. Trimming left V 3 bases short and J 3 bases short, with 3 bases between. This CDR3 contains 11 residues. The CDR3 is CAISDLYEQYF. The DNA of the CDR3 is TGTGCCATCAGTGATCTCTACGAGCAGTACTTC.

The chain uses TRBV12-3 or TRBV12-4 and TRBJ2-7, with D maybe TRBD2 (5 bases). The CDR3 spans 12 residues. Trimming cost V 6 bases and J 4 bases, with 10 bases left between them. In DNA, the CDR3 is TGTGCCAGCAGCGGACTGAAATACGAGCAGTACTTC. It translates to CASSGLKYEQYF.

The V call is TRBV25-1, the J call TRBJ1-2, with D possibly TRBD1 on 5 matching bases. V lost 4 bases and J lost 5, with 14 bases in between. Germline CDR1 and CDR2: MGHDK and SYGVNS. This CDR3 contains 14 residues. CDR3 bases: TGTGCCAGCAGTGGGGGGGTAGGGTTGTATGGCTACACCTTC. Amino acid sequence: CASSGGVGLYGYTF.

The rearrangement joins TRBV5-6 to TRBJ2-1; D is undetermined. The ends were cut back, 4 bases at V and 4 bases at J, with 9 bases in the middle. Per the germline V gene, CDR1 is SGHDT and CDR2 is YYEEEE. CDR3 length: 13 amino acids. For the CDR3, the DNA is TGTGCCAGCAGCCTCCCCTTTTACAATGAGCAGTTCTTC. This translates into CASSLPFYNEQFF. Supplemented by reference TRBV5-6 and TRBJ2-1, the full variable domain reads DAGVTQSPTHLIKTRGQQVTLRCSPKSGHDTVSWYQQALGQGPQFIFQYYEEEERQRGNFPDRFSGHQFPNYSSELNVNALLLGDSALYLCASSLPFYNEQFFGPGTRLTVL.

The CDR3 region is CASSLVAGGRNTGELFF. In DNA, the CDR3 is TGCGCCAGCAGCTTAGTAGCGGGGGGAAGGAACACCGGGGAGCTGTTTTTT. The chain uses TRBV5-1 and TRBJ2-2; 10 positions match TRBD2. CDR3 length: 17 amino acids. Trimming took 2 bases from V and 1 from J; bases not matched to a gene: 5. The germline V gene has CDR1 SGHRS and CDR2 YFSETQ.

V is TRBV19 and J is TRBJ1-2; D unclear. In germline, CDR1 is LNHDA, CDR2 SQIVND (reference sequence). V lost 6 bases to trimming and J lost 3 bases, with 8 bases between them. The CDR3 is made up of 12 amino acids. CDR3 in amino acids: CASRDPDYGYTF. CDR3 DNA sequence: TGTGCCAGTAGGGACCCCGACTATGGCTACACCTTC.